Listed here is a single T cell receptor beta chain. Its antigen is undetermined. The sample is drawn from a study of cytomegalovirus exposure and HLA in healthy donors. Study results and limitations: Roughly even sequencing depth across donors was the assumption behind the presence/absence analyses. A further, later analysis showed that HLA-associated TCR beta chains (compared with equally common others) were more clonally expanded.

Germline V gene lookup returns CDR1 SGHRS and CDR2 YFSETQ. The length of the CDR3 is 15 residues. V dropped 0 bases and J dropped 4 bases, with 11 bases sitting between them. In the PCR, 60 Vbeta and 13 Jbeta primers were used. The method was immunoSEQ multiplex PCR; TCRdb's version includes in-frame clones alone and lacks a portion of them. In the table there are under 200,000 clones, roughly 84% of which are singletons. Sequencing input: PBMCs. The V gene is TRBV5-1, the J gene TRBJ1-5; D is undetermined. This clonotype was obtained from a man in his thirties or forties in good health and CMV-seropositive. The CDR3 spells CASSLGGSSNQPQHF. CDR3 nucleotide sequence: TGCGCCAGCAGCTTGGGCGGCAGCAGTAATCAGCCCCAGCATTTT.